Below, 6 T cell receptor beta chains from the same sample are listed, as sequenced in a study of immune cell composition in non-small cell lung cancer. Produced via immunoSEQ multiplex PCR; TCRdb's table is partial and in-frame only. Of roughly 2,900 clones in the sample, approximately 78% are singletons; the top ten hold more than 15%. Material for sequencing was lung tumor tissue. The source of these receptors is a human donor with non-small cell lung cancer.

There are a few counts of this clone. The chain carries TRBV18 and TRBJ2-5, with a tentative D call TRBD1 (5 bases). This CDR3 has 14 residues. Germline CDR1 is KGHSH and CDR2 is LQKENI. The V end lost 5 bases, the J end lost 5 bases, and 15 bases lay between the germline ends. The CDR3 region is CASSSLTARETQYF. DNA of the CDR3: TGTGCCAGCTCATCCCTGACAGCGAGGGAGACCCAGTACTTC.

The chain recombines TRBV2 with TRBJ1-2; D unclear. The V and J ends lost 4 bases and 2 bases respectively, with 8 bases between them. CDR3 length: 13 residues. CDR1 is SNHLY and CDR2 is FYNNEI in the germline V gene. The CDR3 protein is CASSGRSNYGYTF. As DNA, the CDR3 is TGTGCCAGCAGTGGGAGGAGCAACTATGGCTACACCTTC.

The gene calls are TRBV13 and TRBJ2-2; D is unresolved. CDR3 length equals 14 residues. V lost 0 bases and J 2 bases, leaving 4 bases between the germline ends. CDR1 is PRHDT, CDR2 FYEKMQ, per germline (reference sequence). CDR3 sequence reads: CASSLGRNTGELFF. The CDR3 coding sequence is TGTGCCAGCAGCTTAGGGCGCAACACCGGGGAGCTGTTTTTT.

The rearrangement uses TRBV29-1 and TRBJ2-3; 10 bases align to TRBD2. CDR1 is SQVTM and CDR2 is ANQGSEA in the germline V gene. CDR3 length: 14 amino acids. The V and J ends lost 2 bases and 5 bases, in that order; junction bases with no gene match: 4. The CDR3 region has the DNA TGCAGCGTTGAACTAGCGGGAGTTGAAGATACGCAGTATTTT. It specifies CSVELAGVEDTQYF.

This clone was detected a few times. The chain is built from TRBV7-8 and TRBJ2-5, with D maybe TRBD1 (6 bases). This CDR3 contains 16 residues. Germline values: CDR1 SGHVS, CDR2 FQNEAQ. The V and J ends lost 4 bases and 1 base respectively, with 16 bases between them. The CDR3 protein is CASSSWGQGPQETQYF. The CDR3 DNA follows: TGTGCCAGCAGCTCGTGGGGGCAGGGTCCCCAAGAGACCCAGTACTTC.

The chain is built from TRBV7-3 and TRBJ2-1; possible D gene TRBD1, 6 bases. V lost 0 bases to trimming and J lost 8 bases, with 14 bases between them. Germline values: CDR1 SGHTA, CDR2 FQGTGA. The length of the CDR3 is 15 residues. The CDR3 nucleotides read TGTGCCAGCAGCTTAACGGGGGCTAGCCATGATGAGCAGTTCTTC. The encoded protein is CASSLTGASHDEQFF.